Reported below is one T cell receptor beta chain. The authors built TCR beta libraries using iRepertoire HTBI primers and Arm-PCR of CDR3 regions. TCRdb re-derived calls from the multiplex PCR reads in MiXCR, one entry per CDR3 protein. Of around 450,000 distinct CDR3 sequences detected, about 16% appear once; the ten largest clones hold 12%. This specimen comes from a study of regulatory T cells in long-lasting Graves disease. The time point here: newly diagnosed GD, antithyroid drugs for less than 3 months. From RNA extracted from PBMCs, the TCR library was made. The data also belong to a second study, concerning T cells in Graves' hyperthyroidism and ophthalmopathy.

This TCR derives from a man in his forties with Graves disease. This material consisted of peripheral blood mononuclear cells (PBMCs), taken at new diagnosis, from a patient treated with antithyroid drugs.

The DNA of the CDR3 is TGTGCCAGCAGCTTATGGTTCAGCGTACAGGGGGGTGAGCAGTTCTTC. Translation gives CASSLWFSVQGGEQFF. The chain has TRBV7-2 and TRBJ2-1; 8 bases match TRBD1. V lost 2 bases, J lost 9 bases, and 12 bases stayed unmatched. Germline CDR1 and CDR2: SGHTA and FQGNSA. The CDR3 covers 16 residues.